This is a list of T cell receptor beta chains from one sample in a study of blood T cell repertoires in COVID-19. TCRdb's copy holds only in-frame clones and misses some; the assay was immunoSEQ multiplex PCR. Of about 98,000 clones listed, 82% were seen once; the top ten hold about 11%. Sequenced material: peripheral blood. The receptors derive from a man aged 70-80 years with active or convalescent COVID-19. Each CDR3 is given with its conserved first and last residue. A D gene is named only where the DNA matches it firmly. Rows may omit the clone size; those that give it use once, few, many or a size class.

D gene	clone size	CDR3 length	V gene	J gene	CDR3 DNA	CDR3 protein
TRBD1	-	17	TRBV4-3	TRBJ2-2	TGCGCCAGCAGCCAACATACCGGGACAGGGGGCAACGGGGAGCTGTTTTTT	CASSQHTGTGGNGELFF
-	-	12	TRBV30	TRBJ1-3	TGTGCCTGGAGTGTACTTGGAAACACCATATATTTT	CAWSVLGNTIYF
TRBD1	-	17	TRBV4-2	TRBJ1-2	TGTGCCAGCAGCCCCCGCCAGGGGGCGACCTTCGACTATGGCTACACCTTC	CASSPRQGATFDYGYTF
-	-	16	TRBV6-7	TRBJ1-1	TGTGCCAGCAGTTACTCGGGGGGTCCAGGTAACACTGAAGCTTTCTTT	CASSYSGGPGNTEAFF
-	-	17	TRBV7-8	TRBJ2-4	TGTGCCAGCAGTAAACTCAGGTTCTTGGGGGGTAAAAACATTCAGTACTTC	CASSKLRFLGGKNIQYF
TRBD1	-	14	TRBV7-9	TRBJ1-6	TGTGCCAGCAGCTCCGACAGGGTATACTCACCCCTCCACTTT	CASSSDRVYSPLHF
TRBD1	-	15	TRBV2	TRBJ2-4	TGTGCCAGCAGTGGAAACAGGGGTGGCCAAAACATTCAGTACTTC	CASSGNRGGQNIQYF
-	-	13	TRBV7-2	TRBJ2-1	TGTGCCAGCAGACGTAACATGGTAAATGAGCAGTTCTTC	CASRRNMVNEQFF
TRBD2	-	14	TRBV6-4	TRBJ2-5	TGTGCCAGCAGCCCGACTAGCGGCGGGGAGACCCAGTACTTC	CASSPTSGGETQYF
TRBD2	-	16	TRBV11-3	TRBJ2-1	TGTGCCAGCAGATTAGCGGGGGGGCGAACTTACAATGAGCAGTTCTTC	CASRLAGGRTYNEQFF
TRBD2	-	19	TRBV16	TRBJ2-5	TGTGCCAGCAGCCAAACCCCCCCGGGTGGGGGGGTATCCCCAGAGACCCAGTACTTC	CASSQTPPGGGVSPETQYF
-	-	13	TRBV5-1	TRBJ2-3	TGCGCCAGCAGCGAACCGGGAACTAATACGCAGTATTTT	CASSEPGTNTQYF
TRBD2	-	15	TRBV4-2	TRBJ2-1	TGTGCCAGCAGCCTGGGACTAGCGGGCGGCGGTGAGCAGTTCTTC	CASSLGLAGGGEQFF
TRBD2	-	17	TRBV6-2/TRBV6-3	TRBJ2-1	TGTGCCAGCAGTTACTCGAGTCGTGCGGGGGAGCCCGGATCCCCGTTCTTC	CASSYSSRAGEPGSPFF
TRBD1	-	14	TRBV11-2	TRBJ1-1	TGTGCCAGCAGCTTAACAGGGGGGATTACTGAAGCTTTCTTT	CASSLTGGITEAFF
TRBD1	once	15	TRBV11-2	TRBJ2-7	TGTGCCAGCAGCTCCCCCTCACAGGGGGCGGGGGAGCAGTACTTC	CASSSPSQGAGEQYF
-	-	12	TRBV7-8	TRBJ1-1	TGTGCCAGCAGCACTTGGAACACTGAAGCTTTCTTT	CASSTWNTEAFF
TRBD1	few	13	TRBV7-9	TRBJ2-3	TGTGCCAGCAGCCGAGACAGGGGAAATACGCAGTATTTT	CASSRDRGNTQYF
-	few	11	TRBV14	TRBJ2-3	TGTGCCAGCGGTAACTCGGATACGCAGTATTTT	CASGNSDTQYF
TRBD1	-	14	TRBV4-2	TRBJ2-4	TGTGCCAGCTCGCAGGGGGCTGCCAAAAACATTCAGTACTTC	CASSQGAAKNIQYF
-	-	14	TRBV27	TRBJ2-7	TGTGCCAGCAGGGAAAGAACAGGGAACAACGAGCAGTACTTC	CASRERTGNNEQYF
TRBD1	-	12	TRBV6-6	TRBJ2-4	TGTGCCAGCAACCTAGACAGGGACATTCAGTACTTC	CASNLDRDIQYF
-	few	14	TRBV4-1	TRBJ2-5	TGCGCCAGCAGCCAGGACAGTTATCAAGAGACCCAGTACTTC	CASSQDSYQETQYF
-	-	11	TRBV9	TRBJ1-1	TGTGCCAGCAGCGCCGGGGCTGAAGCTTTCTTT	CASSAGAEAFF
-	-	16	TRBV9	TRBJ2-3	TGTGCCAGCAGCGTAGCTGGGACACCAGGCACAGATACGCAGTATTTT	CASSVAGTPGTDTQYF
TRBD1	-	12	TRBV29-1	TRBJ1-1	TGCAGCGTAGAACAGGGGTATGCTGAAGCTTTCTTT	CSVEQGYAEAFF
-	-	16	TRBV28	TRBJ1-5	TGTGCCAGCAGTTATTCCGGGGGTTTTAGCAATCAGCCCCAGCATTTT	CASSYSGGFSNQPQHF
TRBD1	-	15	TRBV5-4	TRBJ2-3	TGTGCCAGCAGCTTGGGACAGGGTTATGCAGATACGCAGTATTTT	CASSLGQGYADTQYF
-	-	14	TRBV27	TRBJ2-7	TGTGCCAGCAGTTCCCCAGGGGCCTCCTACGAGCAGTACTTC	CASSSPGASYEQYF
TRBD1	-	15	TRBV19	TRBJ1-2	TGTGCCAGTAGTAACCCCGGGACAGGCGTCTATGGCTACACCTTC	CASSNPGTGVYGYTF
TRBD1	-	16	TRBV18	TRBJ1-5	TGTGCCAGCTCACCAATGACAGGGGCTAGCAATCAGCCCCAGCATTTT	CASSPMTGASNQPQHF
TRBD1	-	14	TRBV6-6	TRBJ2-7	TGTGCCAGCAGGGCGGGACAGGGGGCATTAGAGCAGTACTTC	CASRAGQGALEQYF
-	-	12	TRBV29-1	TRBJ1-6	TGCAGCGTCGCATCGACCTCAGGACCCCTCCACTTT	CSVASTSGPLHF
TRBD2	many	15	TRBV4-2	TRBJ2-1	TGTGCCAGCAGCTTAAGCGGGGGGGGCGATAATGAGCAGTTCTTC	CASSLSGGGDNEQFF
TRBD2	once	16	TRBV30	TRBJ2-3	TGTGCCTGGAGTGATCTAGTTAGCGGGGGTCTTTATACGCAGTATTTT	CAWSDLVSGGLYTQYF
TRBD2	-	15	TRBV5-1	TRBJ2-3	TGCGCCAGCAGCTTAGGACTAGCGGGGGGAGATACGCAGTATTTT	CASSLGLAGGDTQYF
-	-	12	TRBV2	TRBJ1-2	TGTGCCAGCAGTGAAAAGAGGGTCGTGAGCCGCTTC	CASSEKRVVSRF
-	-	13	TRBV30	TRBJ1-5	TGTGCCTGGAGTGTCCAGAGCAATCAGCCCCAGCATTTT	CAWSVQSNQPQHF
-	-	13	TRBV12-3/TRBV12-4	TRBJ2-7	TGTGCCAGCAGTTTAACTAGATCCTACGAGCAGTACTTC	CASSLTRSYEQYF
-	-	11	TRBV5-4	TRBJ1-2	TGTGCCAGCAGCTTCCAGGGGGGCTACACCTTC	CASSFQGGYTF
-	-	13	TRBV7-8	TRBJ1-5	TGTGCCAGCAGCTTAGACTTAGGGAGGCCCCAGCATTTT	CASSLDLGRPQHF
TRBD1	-	17	TRBV7-2	TRBJ1-3	TGTGCCAGCAGCTTAGCGGGACAGGCGGTTTCTGGAAACACCATATATTTT	CASSLAGQAVSGNTIYF
TRBD1	-	15	TRBV6-5	TRBJ2-1	TGTGCCAGCAGTTACCAAGGGACAGGGGGGAATGAGCAGTTCTTC	CASSYQGTGGNEQFF
-	-	12	TRBV11-2	TRBJ2-5	TGTGCCAGCAAAGGGGGCCAAGAGACCCAGTACTTC	CASKGGQETQYF